The present entry profiles one TCR beta chain with its context. This clonotype was recorded many times. Its antigen remains unidentified. The input lacks base qualities; no much larger clone sits a single base away. Its CDR3 holds 14 amino acids, cysteine through phenylalanine. Only the CDR3 DNA is retained, 42 bases long and in frame from the first base. Deletion took 6 bases off V and 6 bases off J, with a span of 17 bases between the germline ends. Via the germline V gene, CDR1 is MDHEN and CDR2 SYDVKM. The entry originates in a study of blood T cells in healthy people across ages (dated by TCRdb to about 2015). At the level of the whole study: In model experiments, template switching captured about one uniquely barcoded TCR beta cDNA molecule for every two T cells. The study measured age-related changes in TCR beta repertoire diversity using deep sequencing normalized with unique cDNA molecular identifiers. The donors were divided into four age groups: young (average around 16 years), middle-aged (approximately 39), aged (approximately 62) and long-lived (82). To avoid experimental bias, donors of different ages were spread randomly across the sequencing lanes. Using the same blood draw, the study looked at two additional independent replicas of 1 million unique cDNA reads for two donors, one aged 18 to 30 and the other aged 80 or older.

Study-level results and caveats: Donor CMV infection status was unknown, potentially confounding age-related changes in expanded clonotypes. Estimates of total diversity based on one million sequenced T cells were considered lower bounds and underestimates. Observed TCR beta diversity per million T cells fell roughly linearly with age, and a significant reduction was already apparent by age around 44. A strong correlation was found between observed TCR beta diversity and the percentage of naive T cells measured by flow cytometry. Compared with the aged group, the long-lived group had more naive CD4+ T cells, fewer expanded clones and increased TCR diversity, a pattern suggesting age selection. Because profiling used bulk unsorted PBMCs, naive and antigen-experienced compartments could not be compared conclusively.

Libraries were made using 5' RACE. These reads were obtained on an Illumina HiSeq 2500. A second PCR of roughly 6 to 11 cycles was run with a J-beta primer mix and a sample-barcoded 5' primer. Each TCR beta cDNA molecule received a unique molecular identifier from a template-switch 5' adaptor carrying 12 random nucleotides. Each sample yielded at least 2.5 million CDR3-containing paired-end reads. First-strand cDNA synthesis was performed from all RNA using the Mint cDNA synthesis kit, with priming by a TRBC-specific oligonucleotide. All cDNA was treated with uracil-DNA glycosylase and then went through a first 18-cycle PCR with the universal primers M1SS and BC2_uni_R. As for how the authors treated the data: Normalization of each sample was performed by random selection of 1 million high-quality reads, each carrying a distinct molecular identifier. Reads sharing molecular identifiers were discarded rather than binned into consensus sequences. MiTCR, with a Q25 quality threshold and the strictest error-elimination algorithm, was used for CDR3 identification, clonotype clustering and error correction. A nonparametric unseen species model with Euler transformation was used to estimate lower-bound total TCR beta diversity. Starting from the raw public reads, TCRdb applied fastp trimming at Q25, assembled clones with MiXCR and retained in-frame beta chains. CDR3 protein sequences are deduplicated, and each keeps its most common genes and DNA. These V and J calls are TCRdb output, not the study's own analysis. The sample table shows 600,000 to 800,000 distinct CDR3 sequences, and 45% to 60% are seen once. In total, the top ten clones hold roughly 12% of the sample.

The roughly 39 donors, aged roughly 6 to 95 years, were systemically healthy Caucasian individuals from Russia. Each donor gave ten milliliters of peripheral blood, collected into EDTA-treated Vacutainer tubes. Ficoll-Paque density-gradient centrifugation was used to isolate PBMCs, with at least 7 million per sample. Total RNA was extracted from PBMCs with Trizol reagent, with at least 6 micrograms obtained per sample. Naive CD45RAhigh/CD27high T cell percentages were measured by flow cytometry on a PBMC aliquot from every donor. The source is a woman older than 75 in good health. The chain uses TRBV28 and TRBJ2-5, and the D gene may be TRBD2, 6 bases matching. Specimen: blood. The base sequence is TGTGCCAGCAGCATACCGACTAGTCAGCAGACCCAGTACTTC. It encodes CASSIPTSQQTQYF.